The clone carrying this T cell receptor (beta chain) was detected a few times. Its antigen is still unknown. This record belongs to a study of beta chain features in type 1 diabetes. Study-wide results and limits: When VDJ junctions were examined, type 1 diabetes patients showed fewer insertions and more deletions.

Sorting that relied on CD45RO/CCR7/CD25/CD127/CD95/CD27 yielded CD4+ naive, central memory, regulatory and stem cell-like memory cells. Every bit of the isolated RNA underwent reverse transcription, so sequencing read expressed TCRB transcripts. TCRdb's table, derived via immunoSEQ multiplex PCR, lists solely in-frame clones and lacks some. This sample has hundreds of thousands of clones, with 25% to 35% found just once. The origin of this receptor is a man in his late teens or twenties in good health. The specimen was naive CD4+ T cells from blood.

The CDR3 is CASSQPGQNYEQYF. In DNA form, the CDR3 reads TGCGCCAGCAGCCAGCCGGGACAGAACTACGAGCAGTACTTC. The chain links TRBV4-1 to TRBJ2-7, with 7 bases lining up with TRBD1. V lost 3 bases to trimming and J lost 3 bases; unmatched junction nucleotides: 5. Germline values: CDR1 MGHRA, CDR2 YSYEKL. The CDR3 has 14 residues.